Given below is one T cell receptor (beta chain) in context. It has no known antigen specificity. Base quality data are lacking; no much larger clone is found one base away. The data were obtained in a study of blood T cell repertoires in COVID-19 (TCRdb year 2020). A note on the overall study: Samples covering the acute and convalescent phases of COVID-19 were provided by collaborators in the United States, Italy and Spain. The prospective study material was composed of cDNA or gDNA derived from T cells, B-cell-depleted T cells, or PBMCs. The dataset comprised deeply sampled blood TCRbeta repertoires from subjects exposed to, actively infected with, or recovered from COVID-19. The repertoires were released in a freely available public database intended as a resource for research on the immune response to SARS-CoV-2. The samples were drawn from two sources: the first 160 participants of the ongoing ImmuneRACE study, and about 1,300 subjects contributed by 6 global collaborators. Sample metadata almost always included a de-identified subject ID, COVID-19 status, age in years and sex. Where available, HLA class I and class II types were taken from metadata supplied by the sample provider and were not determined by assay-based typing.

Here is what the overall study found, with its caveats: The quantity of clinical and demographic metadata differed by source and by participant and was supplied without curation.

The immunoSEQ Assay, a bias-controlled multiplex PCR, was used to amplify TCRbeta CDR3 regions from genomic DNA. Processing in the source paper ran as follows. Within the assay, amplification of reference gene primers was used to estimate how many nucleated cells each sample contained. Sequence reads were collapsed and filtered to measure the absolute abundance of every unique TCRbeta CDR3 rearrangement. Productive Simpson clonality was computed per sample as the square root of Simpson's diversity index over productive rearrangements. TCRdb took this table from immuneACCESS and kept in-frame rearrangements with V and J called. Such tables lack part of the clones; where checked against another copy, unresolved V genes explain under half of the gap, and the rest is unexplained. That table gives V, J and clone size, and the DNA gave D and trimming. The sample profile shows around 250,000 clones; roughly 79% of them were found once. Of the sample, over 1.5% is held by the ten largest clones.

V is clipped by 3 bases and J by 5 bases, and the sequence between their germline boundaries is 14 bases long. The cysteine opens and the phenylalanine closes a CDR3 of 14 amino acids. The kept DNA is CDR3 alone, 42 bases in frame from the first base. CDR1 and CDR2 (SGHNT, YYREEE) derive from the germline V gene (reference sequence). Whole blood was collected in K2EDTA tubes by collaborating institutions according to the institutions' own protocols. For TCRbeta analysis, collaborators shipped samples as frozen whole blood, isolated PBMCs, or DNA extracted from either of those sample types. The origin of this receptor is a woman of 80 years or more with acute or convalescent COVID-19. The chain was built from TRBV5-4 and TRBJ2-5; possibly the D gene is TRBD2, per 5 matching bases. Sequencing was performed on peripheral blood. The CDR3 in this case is CASSSPREAETQYF. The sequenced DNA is TGTGCCAGCAGCTCGCCGAGGGAAGCGGAGACCCAGTACTTC. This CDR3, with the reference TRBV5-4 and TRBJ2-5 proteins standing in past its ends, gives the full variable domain ETGVTQSPTHLIKTRGQQVTLRCSSQSGHNTVSWYQQALGQGPQFIFQYYREEENGRGNFPPRFSGLQFPNYSSELNVNALELDDSALYLCASSSPREAETQYFGPGTRLLVL.